This T cell receptor (beta chain) was sequenced during a study of T cells in Graves' hyperthyroidism and ophthalmopathy. Study-level findings and limits: It was a median roughly 6.5 months before onset that the model predicted ophthalmopathy. Most expanded thyroid clonotypes above 0.001 also appeared in blood.

The CDR3 extends over 16 amino acids. Trimming at V came to 3 bases and at J to 1 base, leaving 5 bases not matched to a gene. Germline values: CDR1 MDHEN, CDR2 SYDVKM. Each patient was aged 18 to 65 and had newly diagnosed hyperthyroidism of under 2 months' duration. Blood was sampled at initial diagnosis of hyperthyroidism, prior to onset of any ophthalmopathy symptoms. Ten or more counts support this clonotype. Its antigen is not known. It was RNA transcripts that yielded the amplified TCR beta CDR3 regions. The HTBI primer set drove a first-round RT-PCR of the TCR CDR3. TCRdb reanalysed the multiplex PCR reads using MiXCR and keeps one entry per CDR3 protein. Of hundreds of thousands of distinct CDR3 sequences detected, about 15% appear once; the ten largest clones hold around 5.4%.

The chain links TRBV28 to TRBJ1-5; 8 positions agree with TRBD1. The source is a young woman with Graves' hyperthyroidism that later progressed to Graves' ophthalmopathy. The sample consisted of blood. The CDR3 sequence is CASSLGTGRSNQPQHF. For the CDR3, the DNA is TGTGCCAGCAGTTTGGGGACAGGTAGGAGCAATCAGCCCCAGCATTTT.